This T cell receptor beta chain stems from a study of blood T cell repertoires in COVID-19 (dated by TCRdb to 2020 to 2022). Notes on the research overall: The collaborator samples originated in the United States, Italy and Spain and spanned the acute and convalescent phases of COVID-19. Samples came from the ongoing ImmuneRACE study (first 160 participants) plus 1,254 subjects from 6 global collaborators. The material from the prospective study consisted of cDNA or gDNA derived from T cells, B-cell-depleted T cells, or PBMCs. The repertoires were made available in a free public database intended to serve as a resource for research on the immune response to SARS-CoV-2. Where HLA class I and class II types were available, the types were taken from metadata supplied by the sample provider, not from assay-based typing. Deeply sampled blood TCRbeta repertoires from subjects exposed to, actively infected with, or recovered from COVID-19 were included in the dataset. The sample metadata nearly always contained a de-identified subject ID, COVID-19 status, age in years and sex.

General conclusions and limits of the study: How much clinical and demographic metadata was included differed by source and by participant, and the metadata was provided uncurated.

A note on this clone: Its antigen is currently not known. No quality values exist for individual bases; no much larger clone is one base distant.

According to the germline V gene, CDR1 reads SGHTA and CDR2 reads FQGNSA. Trimming takes 5 bases from V and 5 bases from J, and the germline ends sit 18 bases apart. The cysteine opens and the phenylalanine closes a CDR3 of 15 amino acids. Only the CDR3 DNA stays, 45 bases, in frame from base 1. The collaborating institutions used their own protocols to collect whole blood in K2EDTA tubes. For TCRbeta analysis, collaborators shipped samples in one of three forms: frozen whole blood, isolated PBMCs, or DNA extracted from either of those sample types. TCRbeta CDR3 regions were amplified from genomic DNA using the immunoSEQ Assay, a bias-controlled multiplex PCR. The authors' pipeline ran thus. Nucleated cell counts per sample were estimated from amplification of reference gene primers within the assay. Sequence reads were collapsed and filtered to measure the absolute abundance of every unique TCRbeta CDR3 rearrangement. For each sample, productive Simpson clonality was calculated by taking the square root of Simpson's diversity index across productive rearrangements. The immuneACCESS repertoire file appears here via TCRdb, limited to in-frame rearrangements. These files lack a portion of the clones; in checked studies, under half of the deficit traces to unresolved V genes, and the cause of the others is not known. That table is the source of V, J and clone size, and D and trimming were worked out from the DNA. In this sample the table shows 30,000 to 50,000 clones, 65% to 90% of which occur a single time. Clones ranked in the top ten supply 9.9% of the sample.

Sequenced material: peripheral blood. This receptor was taken from a human donor in a cohort sampled during active COVID-19. Recombination linked TRBV7-2 to TRBJ1-2; a tentative D call is TRBD1 (5 bases match). The base sequence is TGTGCCAGCAGCCCCCAGACAGCGAGCCTTTATGGCTACACCTTC. Translated, it reads CASSPQTASLYGYTF. The CDR3, completed at both ends by the reference TRBV7-2 and TRBJ1-2 genes, gives the full variable domain GAGVSQSPSNKVTEKGKDVELRCDPISGHTALYWYRQSLGQGLEFLIYFQGNSAPDKSGLPSDRFSAERTGGSVSTLTIQRTQQEDSAVYLCASSPQTASLYGYTFGSGTRLTVV.